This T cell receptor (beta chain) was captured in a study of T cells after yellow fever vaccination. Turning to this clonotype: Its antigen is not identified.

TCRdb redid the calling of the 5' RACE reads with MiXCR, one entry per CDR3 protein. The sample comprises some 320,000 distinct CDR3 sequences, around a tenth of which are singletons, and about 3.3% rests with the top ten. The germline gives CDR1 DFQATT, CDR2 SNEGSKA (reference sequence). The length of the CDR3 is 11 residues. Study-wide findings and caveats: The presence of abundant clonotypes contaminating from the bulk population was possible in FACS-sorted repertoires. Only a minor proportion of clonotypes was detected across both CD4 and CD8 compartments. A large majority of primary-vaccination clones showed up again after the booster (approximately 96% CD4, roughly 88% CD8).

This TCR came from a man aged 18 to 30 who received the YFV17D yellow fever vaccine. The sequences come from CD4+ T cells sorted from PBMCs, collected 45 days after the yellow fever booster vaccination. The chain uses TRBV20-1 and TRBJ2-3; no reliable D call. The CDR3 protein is CTLLITDTQYF. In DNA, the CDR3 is TGCACCCTGCTAATCACAGATACGCAGTATTTT.